This T cell receptor beta chain was observed in a study of T-cell reconstitution after alpha-beta-depleted transplantation in children. This clonotype is medium-sized (0.01 to 0.1%) in the sample. The CDR3 extends over 12 amino acids. V was cut by 3 bases and J by 6 bases, with 6 bases left in between. Preparation of the TCRbeta library used unique molecular identifiers. TCRdb re-analysed the PCR reads in MiXCR, keeping a single row per CDR3 protein. This table holds roughly 500,000 distinct CDR3 sequences, approximately 29% found once. The V call is TRBV12-3 or TRBV12-4, the J call TRBJ2-1, with D perhaps matching TRBD2 (6 bases). The source of this sequence is a human donor who donated a stem cell graft to a child with aplastic anemia. This specimen consisted of PBMCs from the stem cell graft donor, obtained from the stem cell graft. CDR3 protein: CASSLGGNEQFF. CDR3 DNA sequence: TGTGCCAGCAGTTTGGGGGGCAATGAGCAGTTCTTC.